The clone carrying this T cell receptor (beta chain) was counted between two and nine times. Antigen specificity is unknown. Primers included in the PCR were 60 Vbeta and 13 Jbeta primers. The method was immunoSEQ multiplex PCR; TCRdb's version includes in-frame clones alone and lacks a portion of them. The sample yields 90,000 to 100,000 clones, around three fifths seen once. This specimen comes from a study of cytomegalovirus exposure and HLA in healthy donors. The overall study: A prior study identified approximately 120 million unique TCR beta sequences from about 179 million T cells.

Overall study results and limits: In a later analysis, the majority of CMV-associated beta chains seemingly showed HLA restriction. In a later analysis, HLA-associated TCR beta chains were more clonally expanded than equally common others.

The V gene's germline CDR1 is SGHNT and CDR2 YYREEE (reference sequence). CDR3 length: 20 residues. The V gene end was trimmed by 1 base and the J gene end by 4 bases; junction bases not matched to a gene: 11. The source material was PBMCs. The V and J genes are TRBV5-4 and TRBJ2-1; 16 bases map to TRBD2. The TCR comes from a boy aged 10-17 years in good health and CMV-seropositive. The CDR3 protein is CASSLPLGLAGGPGYNEQFF. The CDR3 DNA reads TGTGCCAGCAGCTTGCCATTGGGACTAGCGGGAGGGCCGGGTTACAATGAGCAGTTCTTC. The full variable domain, its missing parts supplied by reference TRBV5-4 and TRBJ2-1, is ETGVTQSPTHLIKTRGQQVTLRCSSQSGHNTVSWYQQALGQGPQFIFQYYREEENGRGNFPPRFSGLQFPNYSSELNVNALELDDSALYLCASSLPLGLAGGPGYNEQFFGPGTRLTVL.